Here is one TCR beta chain with its context. Its antigen is currently unknown. The ends lost 3 bases at V and 1 base at J; junction bases unmatched: 9. Germline V lookup: CDR1 LNHNV, CDR2 YYDKDF (reference sequence). CDR3 size: 16 residues. The sample is drawn from a study of T cells in Graves' hyperthyroidism and ophthalmopathy. The source material, RNA transcripts, was used to amplify TCR beta CDR3 regions. Using the HTBI primer set, a first-round RT-PCR was run on the TCR CDR3. In TCRdb, the multiplex PCR reads were re-called with MiXCR into one record per CDR3 protein. Here the sample spans approximately 640,000 distinct CDR3 sequences, about a sixth being singletons. Overall study findings and caveats: Ophthalmopathy, as predicted by the model, came a median roughly 6.5 months after the prediction.

The sequenced material came from blood. This clonotype originated in a woman younger than 45 with Graves' hyperthyroidism. The chain links TRBV15 to TRBJ2-7, with TRBD2 identical over 7 bases. The CDR3 protein is CATSSLPAGVSYEQYF. The CDR3 DNA reads TGTGCCACCAGCAGCCTTCCCGCGGGGGTGTCCTACGAGCAGTACTTC.